This TCR beta chain was captured in a study of shared clonotypes between healthy human individuals. Findings and caveats of the study: In the sorted subsets, rarefaction showed sequencing was incomplete despite large depth. On the whole, naive subsets had larger estimated richness than memory subsets had.

Free of recent acute infections or vaccinations, the donors were healthy HIV-negative adults. V was cut by 4 bases and J by 5 bases, with 9 bases left in between. CDR1 MDHEN and CDR2 SYDVKM come from the germline V gene. CDR3 length: 12 residues. As handled by the study authors: Owing to the provision of junction-only sequences devoid of quality scores by immunoSEQ, filtering differed. Measured with immunoSEQ multiplex PCR; TCRdb has only the in-frame clones, and not every one. That table furnishes V, J and clone size, whereas the DNA furnished D and trimming. The sample carries fewer than 1.8 million clones, 98% recorded once. About this clone itself: Its antigen is as yet unknown.

Sequencing was done on a sample of naive CD4+ T cells sorted from blood. Subset described: CD45RA+ positively selected. The TCR was taken from a man aged 25-40 years in good health. This sequence joins TRBV28 and TRBJ2-7, with no clear D. The CDR3 sequence: CASSSGPNEQYF. CDR3 sequence (DNA): TGTGCCAGCAGTTCCGGTCCTAACGAGCAGTACTTC.